Shown below are 27 T cell receptor beta chains from a single sample sequenced in a study of cytomegalovirus exposure and HLA in healthy donors. The PCR had 60 Vbeta and 13 Jbeta primers. TCRdb's table, derived via immunoSEQ multiplex PCR, lists solely in-frame clones and lacks some. The sample records more than 150,000 clones, about 79% being singletons. Sequences were obtained from PBMCs. The receptor set was obtained from a girl aged 2-15 years in good health and CMV-seropositive.

The chain uses TRBV30 and TRBJ1-1; D gene uncertain. Germline V gene sequence: CDR1 GTSNPN, CDR2 SVGIG (reference sequence). Trimming pared 3 bases from V and 4 bases from J, leaving 15 bases between. This CDR3 comprises 14 residues. The CDR3 bases are TGTGCCTGGAGACGGGTAAAACGGGGCACTGAAGCTTTCTTT. Protein: CAWRRVKRGTEAFF. Complete variable domain (other parts from reference TRBV30 and TRBJ1-1): SQTIHQWPATLVQPVGSPLSLECTVEGTSNPNLYWYRQAAGRGLQLLFYSVGIGQISSEVPQNLSASRPQDRQFILSSKKLLLSDSGFYLCAWRRVKRGTEAFFGQGTRLTVV.

The DNA of the CDR3 is TGTGCCAGCAGCGGGCGGGAAAACACAGATACGCAGTATTTT. This sequence encodes CASSGRENTDTQYF. The chain has TRBV7-2 and TRBJ2-3, with a possible D match to TRBD2 (6 bases). Between the trimmed V and J ends, which lost 5 bases and 2 bases, there was a span of 11 bases. Germline-derived CDR1 and CDR2 are SGHTA and FQGNSA. The CDR3 extends over 14 amino acids.

This chain connects TRBV9 to TRBJ2-1; 11 bases fit TRBD2. Trimming removed 4 bases from V and 10 bases from J; junction bases left unmatched: 13. This CDR3 has 16 residues. Germline values: CDR1 SGDLS, CDR2 YYNGEE. The CDR3: CASSSLAGGTFFEQFF. The DNA of the CDR3 is TGTGCCAGCAGCTCGTTAGCGGGAGGGACCTTTTTCGAGCAGTTCTTC.

V is TRBV7-6 and J is TRBJ2-1; 7 bases line up with TRBD2. This CDR3 has 14 residues. Looked up from germline, CDR1 is SGHVS and CDR2 is FNYEAQ. V shed 2 bases, J shed 13 bases, and the junction held 11 bases outside the gene matches. The CDR3 coding sequence is TGTGCCAGCAGCTTACCCTCTAGCGGTCCAGGACAGTTCTTC. Protein: CASSLPSSGPGQFF.

This chain joins TRBV6-1 and TRBJ2-7; 13 bases are a match to TRBD2. The CDR3 loop spans 15 amino acids. The germline CDR1 and CDR2 sequences are MNHNS and SASEGT. The J segment lost 4 bases and the V segment lost 8 bases, leaving 8 bases of the junction unmatched. The CDR3 loop reads CASAPGTSGTYEQYF. Written as DNA, the CDR3 is TGTGCCAGCGCTCCCGGGACTAGCGGGACATACGAGCAGTACTTC.

This clone was observed a handful of times. The V gene is TRBV6-6, the J gene TRBJ1-1, with D perhaps TRBD1 (5 bases). V lost 8 bases and J lost 1, with 8 bases in between. The CDR3 is made up of 12 amino acids. Per the germline V gene, CDR1 is MNHNY and CDR2 is SVGAGI (reference sequence). The CDR3, as DNA: TGTGCCAGCTACGGGGGGAACACTGAAGCTTTCTTT. This gives the protein CASYGGNTEAFF.

The rearrangement joins TRBV7-9 to TRBJ2-1; the match to TRBD2 covers 9 bases. The CDR3 consists of 18 residues. V lost 1 base and J lost 7; bases outside the gene matches: 14. Germline CDR1 SEHNR, CDR2 FQNEAQ (reference sequence). The CDR3, as DNA: TGTGCCAGCAGCTTAGATAGGTGGGCTAGCGGGATAGATAATGAGCAGTTCTTC. This encodes CASSLDRWASGIDNEQFF.

In this sample, this clone turned up a few times. The rearrangement joins TRBV2 to TRBJ2-7; 11 bases fit TRBD2. The J segment lost 3 bases and the V segment lost 6 bases, leaving 7 bases of the junction unmatched. The germline V gene encodes CDR1 SNHLY and CDR2 FYNNEI. The CDR3 totals 15 residues. CDR3 residues: CASSDPTSGNYEQYF. CDR3 bases: TGTGCCAGCAGCGACCCGACTAGCGGGAACTACGAGCAGTACTTC.

V and J are TRBV10-3 and TRBJ1-1; D is perhaps TRBD1 (6 bases). Per the germline V gene, CDR1 is ENHRY and CDR2 is SYGVKD. V was clipped by 0 bases and J by 1 base, with 9 bases between them. The CDR3 runs 15 residues. The CDR3 DNA sequence: TGTGCCATCAGTGAGTCGACAGGCGAGAACACTGAAGCTTTCTTT. It translates to CAISESTGENTEAFF.

The chain uses TRBV9 and TRBJ1-1, with a weak D call TRBD1 (5 bases). The CDR3 covers 13 residues. Trimming cost V 3 bases and J 1 base, with 7 bases left between them. The germline V gene encodes CDR1 SGDLS and CDR2 YYNGEE. CDR3 DNA sequence: TGTGCCAGCAGCGATAGGGGGAACACTGAAGCTTTCTTT. It translates to CASSDRGNTEAFF. The full variable domain, rest sourced from reference TRBV9 and TRBJ1-1, is DSGVTQTPKHLITATGQRVTLRCSPRSGDLSVYWYQQSLDQGLQFLIQYYNGEERAKGNILERFSAQQFPDLHSELNLSSLELGDSALYFCASSDRGNTEAFFGQGTRLTVV.

The chain has TRBV27 and TRBJ2-7, with D perhaps matching TRBD1 (6 bases). With 7 bases removed from V and 6 bases from J, the gap between germline ends came to 22 bases. The germline V gene encodes CDR1 MNHEY and CDR2 SMNVEV (reference sequence). The CDR3 is made up of 15 amino acids. The chain's CDR3 is CASTFGGRAPSEQYF. For the CDR3, the DNA is TGTGCCAGCACCTTTGGGGGCAGGGCCCCTTCCGAGCAGTACTTC.

The V gene is TRBV7-8, the J gene TRBJ1-1; TRBD1 is a possible D gene (5 bases). Germline CDR1 is SGHVS and CDR2 is FQNEAQ. The CDR3 contains 15 residues. V was trimmed by 5 bases and J by 6 bases, leaving 19 bases between them. The CDR3 coding sequence is TGTGCCAGCAGCCCCCCCCGGACAAGATCGGCTGAAGCTTTCTTT. The encoded protein is CASSPPRTRSAEAFF. The whole variable domain, remainder taken from reference TRBV7-8 and TRBJ1-1, is GAGVSQSPRYKVAKRGQDVALRCDPISGHVSLFWYQQALGQGPEFLTYFQNEAQLDKSGLPSDRFFAERPEGSVSTLKIQRTQQEDSAVYLCASSPPRTRSAEAFFGQGTRLTVV.

J is TRBJ2-3 and V is TRBV5-1; 10 positions match TRBD2. This CDR3 comprises 18 residues. The J segment lost 1 base and the V segment lost 2 bases, leaving 10 bases of the junction unmatched. CDR1 is SGHRS and CDR2 is YFSETQ in the germline V gene. DNA for the CDR3: TGCGCCAGCAGCTTCTCGAGCGGGGGGGCCACCCGCACAGATACGCAGTATTTT. Protein product: CASSFSSGGATRTDTQYF.

The chain is built from TRBV30 and TRBJ2-1; 8 positions match TRBD2. Germline trimming cut 1 base from V and 0 bases from J; bases unmatched to any gene: 11. This CDR3 is built from 18 residues. The germline gives CDR1 GTSNPN, CDR2 SVGIG (reference sequence). The CDR3 spells CAWSGDSGIPSSYNEQFF. CDR3 DNA: TGTGCCTGGAGTGGCGATAGCGGGATTCCCAGCTCCTACAATGAGCAGTTCTTC.

The chain uses TRBV2 and TRBJ2-3; D remains unclear. This CDR3 has 11 amino acids. Trimming removed 6 bases at V and 5 bases at J, with 6 bases between. The germline gives CDR1 SNHLY, CDR2 FYNNEI. The CDR3 bases are TGTGCCAGCAGGGCGGTAGATACGCAGTATTTT. This codes for CASRAVDTQYF.

This clone occurred a few times. The CDR3 loop is CASTASGGRTDTQYF. Written as DNA, the CDR3 is TGCGCCAGCACCGCTAGCGGGGGGCGCACAGATACGCAGTATTTT. The chain links TRBV4-1 to TRBJ2-3; the match to TRBD2 covers 11 bases. The CDR3 has 15 amino acids. CDR1 is MGHRA and CDR2 is YSYEKL in the germline V gene. The V and J ends lost 7 bases and 1 base, in that order; junction bases with no gene match: 4.

This chain connects TRBV4-1 to TRBJ2-7; no definite D call. The V gene's germline CDR1 is MGHRA and CDR2 YSYEKL. This CDR3 region has 13 residues. V gave up 0 bases and J gave up 6 bases, with 9 bases separating them. CDR3: CASSQDEEREQYF. CDR3 nucleotide sequence: TGCGCCAGCAGCCAAGATGAGGAGCGCGAGCAGTACTTC.

This chain connects TRBV11-3 to TRBJ2-3, with D perhaps TRBD2 (6 bases). There are 12 residues in the CDR3. V lost 0 bases to trimming and J lost 8 bases, with 6 bases between them. From germline, CDR1 is SGHNT and CDR2 YENEEA. CDR3 amino acids: CASSLDSGTQYF. In nucleotides, the CDR3 is TGTGCCAGCAGCTTAGATAGCGGTACGCAGTATTTT.

This rearrangement joins TRBV30 to TRBJ2-5; a weak D match, TRBD2 (5 bases). V was pared by 0 bases and J by 5 bases, with 25 bases between. The CDR3 totals 18 residues. The germline V gene has CDR1 GTSNPN and CDR2 SVGIG (reference sequence). The CDR3 spells CAWSVVGRPNGVRETQYF. The CDR3 bases are TGTGCCTGGAGTGTAGTCGGGCGTCCAAACGGGGTACGGGAGACCCAGTACTTC.

The chain has TRBV5-4 and TRBJ2-3, with TRBD2 matching 8 bases. The germline CDR1 and CDR2 sequences are SGHNT and YYREEE (reference sequence). V gave up 0 bases and J gave up 2 bases; unmatched junction bases: 8. The CDR3 loop spans 17 amino acids. CDR3 coding DNA: TGTGCCAGCAGCTTGGTGCCTAGCGGGCGGTACACAGATACGCAGTATTTT. Protein product: CASSLVPSGRYTDTQYF. The entire variable domain, with the rest obtained from reference TRBV5-4 and TRBJ2-3, is as follows: ETGVTQSPTHLIKTRGQQVTLRCSSQSGHNTVSWYQQALGQGPQFIFQYYREEENGRGNFPPRFSGLQFPNYSSELNVNALELDDSALYLCASSLVPSGRYTDTQYFGPGTRLTVL.

V gene TRBV19 combines with J gene TRBJ2-2; D might be TRBD2 (5 bases). Trimming pared 8 bases from V and 4 bases from J, leaving 20 bases between. The germline V gene has CDR1 LNHDA and CDR2 SQIVND (reference sequence). The CDR3 has 16 amino acids. The CDR3 DNA follows: TGTGCCAGTTCCTTGACAAGCGGAGTACGCACCGGGGAGCTGTTTTTT. It yields the protein CASSLTSGVRTGELFF.

The chain combines TRBV18 with TRBJ1-2; no clear D gene. Trimming left V 3 bases short and J 0 bases short, with 8 bases between. Germline V gene lookup returns CDR1 KGHSH and CDR2 LQKENI. The CDR3 is made up of 14 amino acids. In DNA, the CDR3 is TGTGCCAGCTCACCGAACAGTACTAACTATGGCTACACCTTC. Translated, it gives CASSPNSTNYGYTF.

The V gene is TRBV27, the J gene TRBJ1-2, with TRBD1 as a possible D gene (6 bases). This CDR3 region has 14 residues. The ends were cut back, 3 bases at V and 2 bases at J, with 10 bases in the middle. Germline V gene data show CDR1 as MNHEY and CDR2 as SMNVEV (reference sequence). The DNA of the CDR3 is TGTGCCAGCAGTTTTTCCCAGGGGAACTATGGCTACACCTTC. Amino acids: CASSFSQGNYGYTF.

V is TRBV12-5 and J is TRBJ2-2; D is unclear. The CDR3 spans 13 residues. Germline-derived CDR1 and CDR2 are LGHNT and FRNRAP. Trimming took off 2 bases at V and 2 bases at J, with 3 bases between the two ends. CDR3 DNA sequence: TGTGCTAGTGGTTTGTCTAACACCGGGGAGCTGTTTTTT. Its translation: CASGLSNTGELFF.

The rearrangement uses TRBV9 and TRBJ1-2; 7 bases align to TRBD1. The CDR3 loop spans 14 amino acids. From germline, CDR1 is SGDLS and CDR2 YYNGEE. V lost 0 bases and J lost 7; bases outside the gene matches: 6. The CDR3 loop is CASSVEQGLGGYTF. The CDR3 DNA follows: TGTGCCAGCAGCGTAGAACAGGGGCTCGGTGGCTACACCTTC.

This clone was seen a single time. The chain recombines TRBV6-5 with TRBJ2-5, with 7 nucleotides matching TRBD2. The end of the DNA fits TRBJ2-7 better, so the J call may be wrong. Germline loops: CDR1 MNHEY, CDR2 SVGAGI. The CDR3 is made up of 14 amino acids. Here the CDR3 DNA reads TGTGCCAGCAGTTACCTGGGGGGGGTCTACGAGCAGTACTTC. This codes for CASSYLGGVYEQYF.

As to this clone: Other DNA variants within this sample encode the same CDR3. The genes are TRBV5-1 and TRBJ1-1; 7 bases are a match to TRBD1. CDR3 length: 15 residues. Trimming took 2 bases from V and 0 from J; bases not matched to a gene: 4. In germline, CDR1 is SGHRS, CDR2 YFSETQ. The CDR3 protein is CASSFRTGLNTEAFF. CDR3 DNA sequence: TGCGCCAGCAGCTTTCGGACAGGATTGAACACTGAAGCTTTCTTT.